This T cell receptor (beta chain) originates from a study of blood T cell repertoires in COVID-19. At the level of the study: Samples came from the United States, Italy and Spain, spanning acute and convalescent COVID-19. PBMCs, B-cell-depleted T cells, or T cells provided the cDNA or gDNA that made up the material.

Authors' methods: Amplification of reference gene primers provided the estimated nucleated cell counts. TCRdb keeps only in-frame clones here, not all; method: immunoSEQ multiplex PCR. That table gives V, J and clone size, and the DNA gave D and trimming. The sample has 170,000 or so clones; around 83% are singletons. This CDR3 is 13 amino acids long. V was shortened by 5 bases and J by 4 bases, with 9 bases between the two germline ends. The germline gives CDR1 MDHEN, CDR2 SYDVKM. The clonotype originates from a man aged 50 to 60 with active or convalescent COVID-19. This chain connects TRBV28 to TRBJ1-5; perhaps TRBD1 as D (6 bases). Input material: peripheral blood. The CDR3 region has the DNA TGTGCCAGCAGTACAGGGAATAATCAGCCCCAGCATTTT. Translating gives CASSTGNNQPQHF.